This is a list of T cell receptor beta chains from one sample in a study of blood T cell repertoires in COVID-19. This table comes from immunoSEQ multiplex PCR, and its TCRdb copy is limited to in-frame clones, with some not included. The profile covers approximately 300,000 clones, with 90% appearing a single time and approximately 7.5% taken by the ten largest. Sequences were obtained from peripheral blood. The source of these receptors is a woman aged 25 to 39 with COVID-19, enrolled during active disease. The CDR3 runs from the conserved cysteine through the conserved F or W. D genes are given only for firm matches. Clone size is not always given. Where it is, it says once, few, many or a class for expanded clones.

TRBV19	18	TRBJ2-7	-	TRBD2	TGTGCCAGTAGTATAGGAGGACTAGCGGAATCAAAACTTAGTGGGCAGTACTTC	CASSIGGLAESKLSGQYF
TRBV6-6	15	TRBJ1-1	-	-	TGTGCCAGCAGGCCGAATACAGGGACGAACACTGAAGCTTTCTTT	CASRPNTGTNTEAFF
TRBV10-3	12	TRBJ1-4	-	-	TGTGCCATCGGACAGACTGATGAAAAACTGTTTTTT	CAIGQTDEKLFF
TRBV2	13	TRBJ2-7	many	TRBD1	TGTGCCAGCACCGGACAGGGCGGCCACGAGCAGTACTTC	CASTGQGGHEQYF
TRBV5-1	16	TRBJ1-2	-	TRBD1	TGCGCCAGCAGCCTAACCGGACAGGGGGGTTACTATGGCTACACCTTC	CASSLTGQGGYYGYTF
TRBV4-1	16	TRBJ2-3	-	-	TGCGCCAGCAGCCAAGAATGGGGGCGCAGGTCAGATACGCAGTATTTT	CASSQEWGRRSDTQYF
TRBV19	13	TRBJ2-2	-	-	TGTGCCAGTAGGATTGGGGGGATCGGGGAGCTGTTTTTT	CASRIGGIGELFF
TRBV29-1	13	TRBJ1-1	-	-	TGCAGCGTTAGTTCAGGGATGAACACTGAAGCTTTCTTT	CSVSSGMNTEAFF
TRBV7-2	14	TRBJ2-3	-	TRBD2	TGTGCCAGCAGCTCGGGACTAGAGACAGATACGCAGTATTTT	CASSSGLETDTQYF
TRBV29-1	12	TRBJ2-1	-	TRBD1	TGCAGCGTAGGACAGGGAGGCAATGAGCAGTTCTTC	CSVGQGGNEQFF
TRBV5-1	17	TRBJ2-3	-	TRBD1	TGCGCCAGCAGCCCCATCTCCGGGACAGGAGTCACAGATACGCAGTATTTT	CASSPISGTGVTDTQYF
TRBV27	14	TRBJ2-5	-	-	TGTGCCAGCCGCCCCGGAGCAACCCAAGAGACCCAGTACTTC	CASRPGATQETQYF
TRBV7-6	19	TRBJ2-7	-	TRBD2	TGTGCCAGCAGCTTAGGGGTTAGCGGGAGCCGCCTATCCGTGTACGAGCAGTACTTC	CASSLGVSGSRLSVYEQYF
TRBV7-9	16	TRBJ2-7	few	TRBD1	TGTGCCAGCAGCTCTGGGTTGGGACAGGGGAAACAAGAGCAGTACTTC	CASSSGLGQGKQEQYF
TRBV24-1	14	TRBJ2-7	-	TRBD2	TGTGCCACCAGTGAGGGAGGGCCATCCTACGAGCAGTACTTC	CATSEGGPSYEQYF
TRBV9	15	TRBJ2-2	-	-	TGTGCCAGCAGCGTAGGAGTTACAGCAACCGGGGAGCTGTTTTTT	CASSVGVTATGELFF
TRBV24-1	15	TRBJ2-3	-	TRBD2	TGTGCCACCCTAGCGGGAGGGCCGGGCGCAGATACGCAGTATTTT	CATLAGGPGADTQYF
TRBV9	15	TRBJ2-2	-	-	TGTGCCAGCAGCGTAGCTCGGGGGAGTGGCGGGGAGCTGTTTTTT	CASSVARGSGGELFF
TRBV7-9	15	TRBJ1-3	-	-	TGTGCCAGCAGCTTTTCTGGGAGTGGAGGAAACACCATATATTTT	CASSFSGSGGNTIYF
TRBV28	14	TRBJ2-5	-	TRBD2	TGTGCCAGCAGACGATTAGCGGGGGGAGAGACCCAGTACTTC	CASRRLAGGETQYF
TRBV2	15	TRBJ1-1	once	-	TGTGCCAGCAGTGAACTTCTGGGGACACGATCTGAGGCTTTCTTT	CASSELLGTRSEAFF
TRBV29-1	13	TRBJ2-7	-	TRBD1	TGCAGCATCGGGACAGGGGCCGCCTACGAGCAGTACTTC	CSIGTGAAYEQYF
TRBV11-3	15	TRBJ2-2	-	-	TGTGCCAGCAGCTTAGGGGGCCCCGCAGCCGGGGAGCTGTTTTTT	CASSLGGPAAGELFF
TRBV7-9	15	TRBJ2-7	-	TRBD1	TGTGCCAGCAGCTCCCGACAGGGGGCGCATCTCGAGCAGTACTTC	CASSSRQGAHLEQYF
TRBV19	14	TRBJ2-7	-	-	TGTGCCAGTAGTAGCCTCCCGGGGTCCTACGAGCAGTACTTC	CASSSLPGSYEQYF
TRBV30	14	TRBJ2-7	-	-	TGTGCCTGGAGTGTAGGGACAGCGGGCTACGAGCAGTACTTC	CAWSVGTAGYEQYF
TRBV5-1	16	TRBJ2-7	-	TRBD2	TGCGCCAGCAGCCTCACTAGCGGGAGGGCCAGGAACGAGCAGTACTTC	CASSLTSGRARNEQYF
TRBV18	16	TRBJ1-3	-	-	TGTGCCAGCTCACGACCCGGGACTGACTCTGGAAACACCATATATTTT	CASSRPGTDSGNTIYF
TRBV28	15	TRBJ1-2	-	TRBD1	TGTGCCAGCAGTCTTTGGGACAGAACCATCTATGGCTACACCTTC	CASSLWDRTIYGYTF
TRBV6-1	15	TRBJ1-6	-	TRBD1	TGTGCCAGCAGTGACAGCGGGACAGGGCATTCACCCCTCCACTTT	CASSDSGTGHSPLHF
TRBV20-1	11	TRBJ2-3	few	-	TGCAGTGCTAGGAGGATAGATACGCAGTATTTT	CSARRIDTQYF
TRBV10-3	15	TRBJ1-2	-	TRBD1	TGTGCCATCACTTTGTACGCCGGGACAGCCTATGGCTACACCTTC	CAITLYAGTAYGYTF
TRBV19	15	TRBJ2-2	-	TRBD1	TGTGCCAGTAGAGACAGGGGGCGCAGCACCGGGGAGCTGTTTTTT	CASRDRGRSTGELFF
TRBV24-1	11	TRBJ2-1	-	-	TGTGCCACCAGTGACCCAGATGAGCAGTTCTTC	CATSDPDEQFF
TRBV5-1	16	TRBJ1-1	-	-	TGCGCCAGCAGCTCGACGAATACTTTGGCGGGCACTGAAGCTTTCTTT	CASSSTNTLAGTEAFF
TRBV6-6	17	TRBJ2-2	-	TRBD1	TGTGCCAGCAGTCCGGGGACAGGGGGCCGTTATACCGGGGAGCTGTTTTTT	CASSPGTGGRYTGELFF
TRBV27	15	TRBJ2-1	-	TRBD2	TGTGCCAGCAGTTTACAGGCTAGCGGGAGTAATGAGCAGTTCTTC	CASSLQASGSNEQFF
TRBV4-3	13	TRBJ2-3	once	-	TGCGCCAGCAGCCAAGATTTCGGGGATACGCAGTATTTT	CASSQDFGDTQYF